The 9 T cell receptor beta chains below all came from one sample that was sequenced in a study of regulatory T cells in long-lasting Graves disease (dated by TCRdb to the early 2020s). Sample time point, as interpreted from the label and publication: persistent/refractory GD, antithyroid drugs over 5 years with positive TRAb. RNA was extracted from PBMCs in TRIzol for both TCR sequencing and RNA sequencing. The library came from multiplex PCR. Instrument used: Illumina HiSeq 4000. CDR3 regions were amplified by Arm-PCR with iRepertoire HTBI primers to construct TCR beta libraries. TCRdb trimmed the raw reads at Q25, called clones with MiXCR and kept productive beta chains. Rows are unified per CDR3 protein, each entry keeping the most common DNA and genes. This sample gives 400,000 to 500,000 distinct CDR3 sequences in total; roughly 20% of them show up just once. The top ten constitute roughly 8% of the sample.

Sequencing used peripheral blood mononuclear cells (PBMCs), obtained when the disease was refractory, from a patient treated with antithyroid drugs. These receptor sequences come from a female donor with Graves disease.

This clonotype came up many times. This chain uses TRBV29-1 with TRBJ1-1; D perhaps matches TRBD1 (5 bases). The V gene lost 2 bases and the J gene lost 5 bases, with 15 bases spanning the gap. The CDR3 contains 14 residues. Germline V gene sequence: CDR1 SQVTM, CDR2 ANQGSEA. The CDR3, as DNA: TGCAGCGTTGAAAACCAGGGACGGTGGACTGAAGCTTTCTTT. This codes for CSVENQGRWTEAFF.

This clonotype has more than one count but fewer than ten. This chain links TRBV5-5 with TRBJ1-1, with no clear D. The CDR3 is 15 residues long. Trimming shortened V by 0 bases and J by 0 bases, and 9 bases separated the two germline ends. The V gene's germline CDR1 is SGHKS and CDR2 YYEKEE (reference sequence). The CDR3 bases are TGTGCCAGCAGCTTGGGACACTCAATGAACACTGAAGCTTTCTTT. It is translated as CASSLGHSMNTEAFF. Supplemented by reference TRBV5-5 and TRBJ1-1, the full variable domain reads DAGVTQSPTHLIKTRGQQVTLRCSPISGHKSVSWYQQVLGQGPQFIFQYYEKEERGRGNFPDRFSARQFPNYSSELNVNALLLGDSALYLCASSLGHSMNTEAFFGQGTRLTVV.

This clonotype appeared a few times. The chain carries TRBV12-3 or TRBV12-4 and TRBJ2-1, with 10 bases matching TRBD1. The V gene end was trimmed by 0 bases and the J gene end by 3 bases; junction bases not matched to a gene: 5. CDR3 length equals 17 residues. CDR3 amino acids: CASSLALGQGHYNEQFF. The DNA for the CDR3 is TGTGCCAGCAGTTTAGCGTTGGGACAGGGGCACTACAATGAGCAGTTCTTC.

This clonotype was detected ten times or more. The rearrangement joins TRBV20-1 to TRBJ2-7; TRBD2 is a possible D gene (5 bases). V was trimmed by 3 bases and J by 5 bases, leaving 8 bases between them. Looked up from germline, CDR1 is DFQATT and CDR2 is SNEGSKA (reference sequence). The CDR3 extends over 11 amino acids. This CDR3 reads CSARLANEQYF. CDR3 nucleotides: TGCAGTGCTAGGTTAGCGAACGAGCAGTACTTC.

Here the CDR3 reads CASSLLLAGDTGELFF. The CDR3 DNA is TGTGCCAGCAGTTTACTCCTAGCGGGAGACACCGGGGAGCTGTTTTTT. The chain employs TRBV27 and TRBJ2-2; 10 nucleotides match TRBD2. The CDR3 has 16 residues. V lost 2 bases, J lost 3 bases, and 3 bases stayed unmatched. The germline V gene has CDR1 MNHEY and CDR2 SMNVEV (reference sequence).

A few counts support this clonotype. The V gene is TRBV2, the J gene TRBJ2-5, with unresolved D. The closer fit of TRBJ2-7 to the DNA end suggests the J call may be wrong. Germline V gene lookup returns CDR1 SNHLY and CDR2 FYNNEI. This CDR3 spans 13 amino acids. DNA of the CDR3: TGTGCCAGCAGTCAAAGGTCAGGCTACGAGCAGTACTTC. This translates into CASSQRSGYEQYF.

This clonotype has a count of ten or more. J is TRBJ2-5 and V is TRBV11-2; weak D call: TRBD2 (6 bases). CDR1 is SGHAT and CDR2 is FQNNGV in the germline V gene. V was cut by 1 base and J by 2 bases, with 8 bases left in between. The CDR3 totals 14 residues. In nucleotides, the CDR3 is TGTGCCAGCAGCTTAGTAGCGGTACAAGAGACCCAGTACTTC. Protein product: CASSLVAVQETQYF.

The sample holds a few counts of this clonotype. The chain employs TRBV4-1 and TRBJ2-7; D perhaps matches TRBD2 (5 bases). The V gene lost 5 bases and the J gene lost 3 bases, with 11 bases spanning the gap. The CDR3 totals 13 residues. The germline CDR1 and CDR2 sequences are MGHRA and YSYEKL. CDR3 protein: CASSERNLYEQYF. CDR3 nucleotide sequence: TGCGCCAGCAGCGAGCGGAACCTCTACGAGCAGTACTTC.

The rearrangement links TRBV18 to TRBJ2-1; either TRBD1 or TRBD2 may fit D (5 bases each). Germline V gives CDR1 KGHSH, CDR2 LQKENI. Deletions cut 2 bases from V and 4 bases from J, with 9 bases between. The CDR3 is made up of 14 amino acids. The CDR3 spells CASSPWGSYNEQFF. As DNA, the CDR3 is TGTGCCAGCTCACCATGGGGGAGTTACAATGAGCAGTTCTTC. Full variable domain (remainder filled in from reference TRBV18 and TRBJ2-1): NAGVMQNPRHLVRRRGQEARLRCSPMKGHSHVYWYRQLPEEGLKFMVYLQKENIIDESGMPKERFSAEFPKEGPSILRIQQVVRGDSAAYFCASSPWGSYNEQFFGPGTRLTVL.